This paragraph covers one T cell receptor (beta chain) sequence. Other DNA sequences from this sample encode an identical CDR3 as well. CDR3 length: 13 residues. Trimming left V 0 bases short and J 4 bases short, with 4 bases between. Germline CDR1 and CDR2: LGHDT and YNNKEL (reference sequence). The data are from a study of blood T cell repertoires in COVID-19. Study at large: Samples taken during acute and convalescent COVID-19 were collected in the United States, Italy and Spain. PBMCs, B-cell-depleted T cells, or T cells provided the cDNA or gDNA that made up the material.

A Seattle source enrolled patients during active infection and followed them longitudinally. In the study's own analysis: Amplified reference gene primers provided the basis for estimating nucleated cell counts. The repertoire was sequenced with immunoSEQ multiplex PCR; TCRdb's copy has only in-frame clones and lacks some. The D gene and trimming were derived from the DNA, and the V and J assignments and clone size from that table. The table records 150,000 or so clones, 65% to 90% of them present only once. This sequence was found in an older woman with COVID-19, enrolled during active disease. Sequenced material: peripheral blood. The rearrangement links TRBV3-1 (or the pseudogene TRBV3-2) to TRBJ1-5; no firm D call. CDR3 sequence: CASSQDLNQPQHF. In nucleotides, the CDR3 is TGTGCCAGCAGCCAAGATCTGAATCAGCCCCAGCATTTT.